Listed below are T cell receptor beta chains from one sample, sequenced in a study of blood T cell repertoires in COVID-19. Only in-frame clones appear in the TCRdb table, and some are missing; sequencing was by immunoSEQ multiplex PCR. The sample gives 100,000 or so clones, approximately 80% of which show up once; more than 20% is in the top ten. Specimen: peripheral blood. The receptor source for this set is a man between 65 and 79 years old with active or convalescent COVID-19. CDR3s include the opening cysteine and the closing phenylalanine or tryptophan. The order of the fields is J gene, V gene, clone size, CDR3 protein. Rows may omit the clone size; those that give it use once, few, many or a size class.

TRBJ1-4	TRBV12-5	-	CASALRGEKLFF
TRBJ2-2	TRBV18	-	CASSPELAGGPGELFF
TRBJ2-1	TRBV19	-	CASIPGGGGNEQFF
TRBJ2-1	TRBV28	-	CASSPRQDEQFF
TRBJ2-1	TRBV6-4	-	CASTLPSGSPNEQFF
TRBJ1-1	TRBV5-1	-	CASSFSPFSMNTEAFF
TRBJ2-7	TRBV11-3	few	CASSRTRDSAEQYF
TRBJ1-1	TRBV3-1/TRBV3-2	few	CASSQEVGQGTSIMNTEAFF
TRBJ2-2	TRBV5-1	once	CASSLVGRGNGELFF
TRBJ1-1	TRBV21-1	-	CATCGKSAGDTEAFF
TRBJ2-7	TRBV30	-	CAWSLQDRPYEQYF
TRBJ2-1	TRBV7-6	-	CASSPTLRPSSYNEQFF
TRBJ2-1	TRBV4-2	-	CASSRSGTRFPDEQFF
TRBJ1-2	TRBV4-1	-	CASSPTGATSNYGYTF
TRBJ2-5	TRBV18	-	CASSLGTGEETQYF
TRBJ1-1	TRBV6-5	few	CASSRGQGAAEAFF
TRBJ1-1	TRBV27	few	CASSSLPRGRSEAFF
TRBJ1-6	TRBV2	-	CASSEGQGWGSPLHF
TRBJ1-6	TRBV2	-	CASSEMKSPLHF
TRBJ2-2	TRBV7-2	-	CASSRREAGELFF
TRBJ2-5	TRBV7-3	-	CASSLGAGAQETQYF
TRBJ2-7	TRBV14	-	CASSQWTTYEQYF
TRBJ1-6	TRBV28	-	CASTPDRGGPSPLHF
TRBJ2-7	TRBV7-9	once	CASSWVTGNEQYF
TRBJ2-5	TRBV1	-	CTSSQEKAGAPSIQETQYF
TRBJ1-3	TRBV5-1	-	CASSLAQGRNTIYF
TRBJ2-7	TRBV10-3	once	CAISGDRAMEQYF
TRBJ1-2	TRBV2	few	CASSRDINYGYTF
TRBJ2-1	TRBV28	-	CASSPVPGQGYNEQFF
TRBJ2-1	TRBV5-1	-	CASSLGVTGSDEQFF
TRBJ2-7	TRBV11-2	-	CASSLVLDRGGYEQYF
TRBJ1-1	TRBV5-1	-	CASSSPGNTEAFF
TRBJ2-7	TRBV19	-	CASSIGTGTYEQYF
TRBJ2-5	TRBV6-5	-	CASSYSRETQYF
TRBJ2-7	TRBV3-1/TRBV3-2	-	CASSQREDEQYF
TRBJ2-5	TRBV6-6	once	CASSRTGGGGETQYF
TRBJ1-6	TRBV10-3	-	CASGTGSSYNSPLHF
TRBJ1-1	TRBV6-2/TRBV6-3	-	CASSYAYRVQNTEAFF
TRBJ1-5	TRBV6-5	-	CASNRQSNQPQHF
TRBJ2-2	TRBV5-1	-	CASSLAERTGELFF
TRBJ1-1	TRBV5-6	-	CASSSDKNTEAFF
TRBJ2-1	TRBV10-2	once	CASSDPGTGYEQFF
TRBJ1-3	TRBV18	-	CASSRELAGNTIYF
TRBJ1-1	TRBV23-1	-	CASSQSGGVNTEAFF
TRBJ1-3	TRBV3-1/TRBV3-2	-	CASSPSAGTIYF
TRBJ2-5	TRBV6-5	-	CASSYSPSQETQYF
TRBJ2-2	TRBV25-1	-	CASSDPKQGWTGELFF
TRBJ1-1	TRBV2	-	CASGGQMNTEAFF
TRBJ2-1	TRBV19	-	CASSISPHRGMREQFF
TRBJ2-3	TRBV5-1	-	CASSLTGGAGTDTQYF
TRBJ2-3	TRBV27	-	CASSLGGGTDTQYF
TRBJ2-4	TRBV6-5	-	CASSYSGQGAKNIQYF
TRBJ2-5	TRBV25-1	-	CASSEPTSGRETQYF